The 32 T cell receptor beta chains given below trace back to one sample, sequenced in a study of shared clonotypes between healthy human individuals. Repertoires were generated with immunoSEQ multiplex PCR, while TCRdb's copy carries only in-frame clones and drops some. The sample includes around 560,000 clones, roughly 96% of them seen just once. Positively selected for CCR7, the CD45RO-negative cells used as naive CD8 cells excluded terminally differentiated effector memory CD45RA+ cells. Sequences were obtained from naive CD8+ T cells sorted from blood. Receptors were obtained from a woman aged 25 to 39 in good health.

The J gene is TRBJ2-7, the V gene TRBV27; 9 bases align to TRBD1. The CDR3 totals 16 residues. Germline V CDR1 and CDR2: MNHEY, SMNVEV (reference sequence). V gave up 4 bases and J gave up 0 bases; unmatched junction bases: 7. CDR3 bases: TGTGCCAGCAGTTCCGCGGCGACAGGGGGCTCCTACGAGCAGTACTTC. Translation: CASSSAATGGSYEQYF.

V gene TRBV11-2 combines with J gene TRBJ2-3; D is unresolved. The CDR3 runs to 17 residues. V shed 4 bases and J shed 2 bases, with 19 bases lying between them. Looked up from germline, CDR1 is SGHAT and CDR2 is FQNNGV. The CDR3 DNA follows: TGTGCCAGCAGCTCGATCGCTAGGGTATCATACACAGATACGCAGTATTTT. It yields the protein CASSSIARVSYTDTQYF.

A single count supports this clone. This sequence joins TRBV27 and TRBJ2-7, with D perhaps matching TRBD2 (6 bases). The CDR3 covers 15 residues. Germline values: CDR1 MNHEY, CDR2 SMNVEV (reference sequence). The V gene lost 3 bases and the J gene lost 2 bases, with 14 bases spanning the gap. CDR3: CASSFAAGLAYEQYF. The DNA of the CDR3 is TGTGCCAGCAGTTTTGCTGCGGGACTGGCCTACGAGCAGTACTTC.

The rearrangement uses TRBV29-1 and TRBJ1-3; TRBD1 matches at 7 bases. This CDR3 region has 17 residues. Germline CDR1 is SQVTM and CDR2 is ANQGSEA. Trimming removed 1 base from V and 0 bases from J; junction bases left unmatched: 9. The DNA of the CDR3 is TGCAGCGTTGAAGTTGTGGAGGGGGACAGCTCTGGAAACACCATATATTTT. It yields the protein CSVEVVEGDSSGNTIYF.

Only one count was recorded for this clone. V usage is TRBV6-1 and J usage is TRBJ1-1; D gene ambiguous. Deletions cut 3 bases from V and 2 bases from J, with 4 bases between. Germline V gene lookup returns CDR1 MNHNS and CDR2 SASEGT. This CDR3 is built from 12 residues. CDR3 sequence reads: CASSEFNTEAFF. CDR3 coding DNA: TGTGCCAGCAGTGAGTTCAACACTGAAGCTTTCTTT.

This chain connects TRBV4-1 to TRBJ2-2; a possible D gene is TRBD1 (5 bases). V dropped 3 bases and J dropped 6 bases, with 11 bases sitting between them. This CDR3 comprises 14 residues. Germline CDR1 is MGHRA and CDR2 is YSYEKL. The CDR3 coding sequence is TGCGCCAGCAGCCAGCGCCAGGGCGCCGGGGAGCTGTTTTTT. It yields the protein CASSQRQGAGELFF.

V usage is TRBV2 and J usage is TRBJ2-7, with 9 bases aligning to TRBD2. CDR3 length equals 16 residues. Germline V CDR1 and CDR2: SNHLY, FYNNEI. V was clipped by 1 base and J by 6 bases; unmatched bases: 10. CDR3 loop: CASSEGAGGPRGEQYF. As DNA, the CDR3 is TGTGCCAGCAGTGAAGGGGCGGGAGGGCCGCGTGGCGAGCAGTACTTC.

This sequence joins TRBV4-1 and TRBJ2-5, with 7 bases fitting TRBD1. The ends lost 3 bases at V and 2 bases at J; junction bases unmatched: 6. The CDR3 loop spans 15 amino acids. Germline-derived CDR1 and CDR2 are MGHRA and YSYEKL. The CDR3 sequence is CASSQRTQGQETQYF. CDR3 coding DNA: TGCGCCAGCAGCCAGCGAACACAGGGGCAAGAGACCCAGTACTTC.

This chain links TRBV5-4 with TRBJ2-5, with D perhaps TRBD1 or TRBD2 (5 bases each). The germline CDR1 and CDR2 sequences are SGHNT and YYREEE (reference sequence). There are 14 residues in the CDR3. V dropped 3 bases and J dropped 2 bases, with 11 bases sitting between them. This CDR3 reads CASSWEGEQETQYF. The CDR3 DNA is TGTGCCAGCAGCTGGGAAGGGGAGCAAGAGACCCAGTACTTC.

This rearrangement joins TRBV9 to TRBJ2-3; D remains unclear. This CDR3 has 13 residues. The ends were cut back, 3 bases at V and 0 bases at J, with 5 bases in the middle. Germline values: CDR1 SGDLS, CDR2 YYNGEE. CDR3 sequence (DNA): TGTGCCAGCAGCGGTGCTAGCACAGATACGCAGTATTTT. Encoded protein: CASSGASTDTQYF.

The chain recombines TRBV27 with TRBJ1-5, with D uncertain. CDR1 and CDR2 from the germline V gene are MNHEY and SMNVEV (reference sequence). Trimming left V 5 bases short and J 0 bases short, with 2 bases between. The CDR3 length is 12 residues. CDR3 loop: CASSGSNQPQHF. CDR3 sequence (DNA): TGTGCCAGCAGTGGTAGCAATCAGCCCCAGCATTTT.

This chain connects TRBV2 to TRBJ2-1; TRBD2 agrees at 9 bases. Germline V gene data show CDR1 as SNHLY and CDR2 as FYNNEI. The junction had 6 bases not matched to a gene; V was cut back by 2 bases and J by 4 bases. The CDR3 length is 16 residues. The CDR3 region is CASSEPGTSLYNEQFF. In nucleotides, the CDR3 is TGTGCCAGCAGTGAACCCGGGACTAGCTTGTACAATGAGCAGTTCTTC.

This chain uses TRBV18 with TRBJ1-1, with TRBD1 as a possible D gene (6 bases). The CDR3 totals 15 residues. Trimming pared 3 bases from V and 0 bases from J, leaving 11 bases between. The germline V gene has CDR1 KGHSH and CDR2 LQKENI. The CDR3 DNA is TGTGCCAGCTCACCCACCGGGACACTGAACACTGAAGCTTTCTTT. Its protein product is CASSPTGTLNTEAFF. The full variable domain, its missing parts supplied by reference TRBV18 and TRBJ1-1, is NAGVMQNPRHLVRRRGQEARLRCSPMKGHSHVYWYRQLPEEGLKFMVYLQKENIIDESGMPKERFSAEFPKEGPSILRIQQVVRGDSAAYFCASSPTGTLNTEAFFGQGTRLTVV.

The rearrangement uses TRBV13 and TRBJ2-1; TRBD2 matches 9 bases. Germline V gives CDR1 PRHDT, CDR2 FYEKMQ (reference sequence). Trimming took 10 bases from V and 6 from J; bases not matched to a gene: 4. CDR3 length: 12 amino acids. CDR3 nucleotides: TGTGCCATCCCGACTAGCGGCAATGAGCAGTTCTTC. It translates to CAIPTSGNEQFF. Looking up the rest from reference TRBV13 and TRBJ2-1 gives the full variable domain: AAGVIQSPRHLIKEKRETATLKCYPIPRHDTVYWYQQGPGQDPQFLISFYEKMQSDKGSIPDRFSAQQFSDYHSELNMSSLELGDSALYFCAIPTSGNEQFFGPGTRLTVL.

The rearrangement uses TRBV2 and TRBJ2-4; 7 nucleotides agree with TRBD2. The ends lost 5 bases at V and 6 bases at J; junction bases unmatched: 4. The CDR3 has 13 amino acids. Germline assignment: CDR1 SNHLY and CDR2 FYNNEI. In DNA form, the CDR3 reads TGTGCCAGCAGTAGGGAGGGATTAAACATTCAGTACTTC. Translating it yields CASSREGLNIQYF.

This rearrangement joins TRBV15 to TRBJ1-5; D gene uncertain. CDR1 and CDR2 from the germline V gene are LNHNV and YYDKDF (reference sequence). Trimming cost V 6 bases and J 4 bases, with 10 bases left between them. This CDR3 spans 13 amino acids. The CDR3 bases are TGTGCCACCAGAGCTACGGAAAATCAGCCCCAGCATTTT. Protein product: CATRATENQPQHF.

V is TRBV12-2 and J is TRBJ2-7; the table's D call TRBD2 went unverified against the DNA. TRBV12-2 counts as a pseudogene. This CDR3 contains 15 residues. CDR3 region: CASRLGGDRPYEQYF. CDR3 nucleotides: TGTGCAAGTCGCTTAGGAGGAGATCGGCCCTACGAGCAGTACTTC.

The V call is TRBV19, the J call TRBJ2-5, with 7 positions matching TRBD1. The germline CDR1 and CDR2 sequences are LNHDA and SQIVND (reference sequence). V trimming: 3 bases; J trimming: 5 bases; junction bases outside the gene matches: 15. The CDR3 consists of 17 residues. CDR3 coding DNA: TGTGCCAGTAGTATGTGGACAGGTGACAAGATTTTTGAGACCCAGTACTTC. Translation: CASSMWTGDKIFETQYF.

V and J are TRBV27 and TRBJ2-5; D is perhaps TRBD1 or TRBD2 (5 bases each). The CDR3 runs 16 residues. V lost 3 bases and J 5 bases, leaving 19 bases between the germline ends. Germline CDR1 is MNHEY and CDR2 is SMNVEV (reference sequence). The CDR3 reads CASSFLGALGGETQYF. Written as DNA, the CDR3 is TGTGCCAGCAGTTTCCTCGGGGCGCTAGGTGGGGAGACCCAGTACTTC.

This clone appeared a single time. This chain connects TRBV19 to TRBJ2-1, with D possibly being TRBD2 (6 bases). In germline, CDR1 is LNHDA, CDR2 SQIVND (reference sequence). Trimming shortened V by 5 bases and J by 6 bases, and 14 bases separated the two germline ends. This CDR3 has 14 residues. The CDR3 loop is CASSWGEYRNEQFF. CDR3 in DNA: TGTGCCAGTAGTTGGGGGGAGTACCGCAATGAGCAGTTCTTC.

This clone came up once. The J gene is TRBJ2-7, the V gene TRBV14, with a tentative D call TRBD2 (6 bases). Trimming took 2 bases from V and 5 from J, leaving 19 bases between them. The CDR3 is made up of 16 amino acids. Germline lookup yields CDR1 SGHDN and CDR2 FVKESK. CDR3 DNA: TGTGCCAGCAGCCAAACCCCCCTAGCGAGGGTAAACGAGCAGTACTTC. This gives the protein CASSQTPLARVNEQYF.

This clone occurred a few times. CDR3 loop: CASSTRGSYGYTF. Here the CDR3 DNA reads TGTGCCAGCAGCACTAGAGGAAGCTATGGCTACACCTTC. V gene TRBV5-6 combines with J gene TRBJ1-2; the D is unclear. This CDR3 has 13 residues. V was pared by 4 bases and J by 4 bases, with 11 bases between. CDR1 is SGHDT and CDR2 is YYEEEE in the germline V gene.

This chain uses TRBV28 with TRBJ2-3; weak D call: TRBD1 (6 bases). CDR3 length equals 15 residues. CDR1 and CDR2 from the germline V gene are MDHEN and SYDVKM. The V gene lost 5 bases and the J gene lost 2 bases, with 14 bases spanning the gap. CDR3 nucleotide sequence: TGTGCCAGCAGTCCCGGACAGCTACTCACAGATACGCAGTATTTT. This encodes CASSPGQLLTDTQYF.

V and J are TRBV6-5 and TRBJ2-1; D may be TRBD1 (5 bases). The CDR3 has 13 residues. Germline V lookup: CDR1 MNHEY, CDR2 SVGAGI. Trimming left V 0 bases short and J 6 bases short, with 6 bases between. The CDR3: CASSYSRANEQFF. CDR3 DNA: TGTGCCAGCAGTTACTCCAGGGCCAATGAGCAGTTCTTC.

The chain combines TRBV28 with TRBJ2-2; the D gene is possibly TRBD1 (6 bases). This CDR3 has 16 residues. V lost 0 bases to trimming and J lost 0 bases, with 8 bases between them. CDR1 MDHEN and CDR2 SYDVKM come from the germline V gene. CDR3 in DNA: TGTGCCAGCAGTTTATGGTCAGGGGCGAACACCGGGGAGCTGTTTTTT. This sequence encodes CASSLWSGANTGELFF.

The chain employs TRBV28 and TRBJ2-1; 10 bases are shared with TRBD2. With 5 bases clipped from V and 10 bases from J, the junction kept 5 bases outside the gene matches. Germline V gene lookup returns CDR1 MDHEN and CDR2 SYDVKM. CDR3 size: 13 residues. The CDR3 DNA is TGTGCCAGCAGTGGACTAGCGGCCGAGGAGCAGTTCTTC. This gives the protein CASSGLAAEEQFF. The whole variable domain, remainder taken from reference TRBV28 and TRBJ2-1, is DVKVTQSSRYLVKRTGEKVFLECVQDMDHENMFWYRQDPGLGLRLIYFSYDVKMKEKGDIPEGYSVSREKKERFSLILESASTNQTSMYLCASSGLAAEEQFFGPGTRLTVL.

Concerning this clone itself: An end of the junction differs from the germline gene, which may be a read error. CDR3 sequence (DNA): TGTGCCGGCAGCGGACAGGGCCAGAATCAGCCCCAGCATTTT. Its protein is CAGSGQGQNQPQHF. The chain carries TRBV9 and TRBJ1-5; 8 bases are a match to TRBD1. CDR3 length: 14 amino acids. The germline V gene has CDR1 SGDLS and CDR2 YYNGEE.

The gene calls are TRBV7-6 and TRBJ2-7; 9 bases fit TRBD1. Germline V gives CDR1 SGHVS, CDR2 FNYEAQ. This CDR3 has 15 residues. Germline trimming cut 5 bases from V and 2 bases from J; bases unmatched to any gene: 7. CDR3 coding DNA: TGTGCCAGCAGCCGAGGACAGGGGTCAACCTACGAGCAGTACTTC. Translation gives CASSRGQGSTYEQYF.

The CDR3 bases are TGCGCCAGCAGCCCGCGACCCGGGAGCTCTGGAAACACCATATATTTT. It encodes CASSPRPGSSGNTIYF. This chain connects TRBV4-1 to TRBJ1-3; no reliable D call. V dropped 4 bases and J dropped 0 bases, with 13 bases sitting between them. Germline V gives CDR1 MGHRA, CDR2 YSYEKL. The CDR3 totals 16 residues.

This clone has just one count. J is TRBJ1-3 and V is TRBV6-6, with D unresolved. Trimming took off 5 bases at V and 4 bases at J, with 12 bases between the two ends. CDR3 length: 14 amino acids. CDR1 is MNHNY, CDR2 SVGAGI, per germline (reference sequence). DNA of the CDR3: TGTGCCAGCAGTCGCGGGGAGCGAGGAAACACCATATATTTT. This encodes CASSRGERGNTIYF.

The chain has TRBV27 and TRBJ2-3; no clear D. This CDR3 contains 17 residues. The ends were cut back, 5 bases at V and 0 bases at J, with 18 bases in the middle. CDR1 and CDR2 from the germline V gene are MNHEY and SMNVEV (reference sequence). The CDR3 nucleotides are TGTGCCAGCAGTCAAGCCTCAGCAGGTTTAAGCACAGATACGCAGTATTTT. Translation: CASSQASAGLSTDTQYF.

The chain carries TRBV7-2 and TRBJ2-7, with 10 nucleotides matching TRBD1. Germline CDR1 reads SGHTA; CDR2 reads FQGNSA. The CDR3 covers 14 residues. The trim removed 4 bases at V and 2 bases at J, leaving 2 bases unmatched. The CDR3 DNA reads TGTGCCAGCAGCTGGGACAGGGGCCCCTACGAGCAGTACTTC. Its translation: CASSWDRGPYEQYF.